This is a list of T cell receptor beta chains from one sample in a study of CD8 T cells in ankylosing spondylitis. TCRdb used MiXCR to reprocess the 5' RACE reads, holding one entry per CDR3 protein. The sample consists of 130,000 or so distinct CDR3 sequences, 17% of them appearing once. Input material: blood, either unsorted or a sorted T cell fraction (not recorded which). The source of these receptors is a male donor with ankylosing spondylitis. Each CDR3 is given with its conserved first and last residue. Fields, in order: V gene, clone size, J gene, D gene, CDR3 protein, CDR3 DNA. D genes are given only for firm matches. The listing skips clone size in some rows; elsewhere it reads once, few, many or a size class.

v_call: TRBV20-1
clone_size: many
j_call: TRBJ2-7
d_call: TRBD2
cdr3_aa: CSARTSDAYEQYF
cdr3_nt: TGCAGTGCTAGGACTAGCGATGCCTACGAGCAGTACTTC

v_call: TRBV4-1
clone_size: .
j_call: TRBJ1-5
d_call: .
cdr3_aa: CASSQETGLRNQPQHF
cdr3_nt: TGCGCCAGCAGCCAGGAGACAGGTTTGAGGAATCAGCCCCAGCATTTT

v_call: TRBV7-3
clone_size: few
j_call: TRBJ2-3
d_call: .
cdr3_aa: CASSSGDLTDTQYF
cdr3_nt: TGTGCCAGCAGCTCCGGGGACCTCACAGATACGCAGTATTTT

v_call: TRBV2
clone_size: .
j_call: TRBJ2-3
d_call: TRBD1
cdr3_aa: CASSRQGWGTDTQYF
cdr3_nt: TGTGCCAGCAGCCGACAGGGTTGGGGAACAGATACGCAGTATTTT

v_call: TRBV12-3/TRBV12-4
clone_size: few
j_call: TRBJ1-5
d_call: .
cdr3_aa: CASSLGAGNQPQHF
cdr3_nt: TGTGCCAGCAGTTTAGGGGCCGGGAATCAGCCCCAGCATTTT

v_call: TRBV28
clone_size: few
j_call: TRBJ2-4
d_call: .
cdr3_aa: CASRGSQSLAKNIQYF
cdr3_nt: TGTGCCAGCAGAGGGTCCCAGTCTCTAGCCAAAAACATTCAGTACTTC

v_call: TRBV24-1
clone_size: many
j_call: TRBJ1-5
d_call: .
cdr3_aa: CATSVSDNQPQHF
cdr3_nt: TGTGCCACCAGTGTGTCAGATAATCAGCCCCAGCATTTT

v_call: TRBV7-4
clone_size: .
j_call: TRBJ1-5
d_call: .
cdr3_aa: CASTTRGDSNQPQHF
cdr3_nt: TGTGCCAGCACCACACGAGGGGACAGCAATCAGCCCCAGCATTTT

v_call: TRBV29-1
clone_size: .
j_call: TRBJ1-2
d_call: .
cdr3_aa: CSARVDYGYTF
cdr3_nt: TGCAGCGCCCGAGTAGACTATGGCTACACCTTC

v_call: TRBV27
clone_size: few
j_call: TRBJ2-2
d_call: TRBD1
cdr3_aa: CASRGQLNTGELFF
cdr3_nt: TGTGCCAGCAGGGGACAGTTAAACACCGGGGAGCTGTTTTTT

v_call: TRBV4-2
clone_size: few
j_call: TRBJ2-2
d_call: TRBD2
cdr3_aa: CASSQEGLAANTGELFF
cdr3_nt: TGTGCCAGCAGCCAAGAAGGACTAGCGGCGAACACCGGGGAGCTGTTTTTT

v_call: TRBV12-3/TRBV12-4
clone_size: many
j_call: TRBJ2-7
d_call: .
cdr3_aa: CASSQQGTYEQYF
cdr3_nt: TGTGCCAGCAGTCAACAGGGTACCTACGAGCAGTACTTC

v_call: TRBV27
clone_size: few
j_call: TRBJ2-1
d_call: TRBD1
cdr3_aa: CASTYRGTGQQFF
cdr3_nt: TGTGCCAGCACCTACCGCGGGACAGGGCAGCAGTTCTTC

v_call: TRBV28
clone_size: .
j_call: TRBJ2-1
d_call: TRBD2
cdr3_aa: CASSREVAGDNEQFF
cdr3_nt: TGTGCCAGCAGTCGGGAGGTGGCGGGGGACAATGAGCAGTTCTTC

v_call: TRBV28
clone_size: .
j_call: TRBJ1-6
d_call: .
cdr3_aa: CAIAVADGYNSPLHF
cdr3_nt: TGTGCCATTGCGGTGGCAGACGGCTATAATTCACCCCTCCACTTT

v_call: TRBV28
clone_size: few
j_call: TRBJ2-1
d_call: TRBD2
cdr3_aa: CASSLELAGVDEQFF
cdr3_nt: TGTGCCAGCAGTTTAGAACTAGCGGGAGTCGATGAGCAGTTCTTC

v_call: TRBV9
clone_size: many
j_call: TRBJ2-7
d_call: TRBD2
cdr3_aa: CASSVVAGALEQYF
cdr3_nt: TGTGCCAGCAGCGTAGTGGCGGGAGCCCTGGAGCAGTACTTC

v_call: TRBV7-9
clone_size: many
j_call: TRBJ2-7
d_call: .
cdr3_aa: CASSHFGSEQYF
cdr3_nt: TGTGCCAGCAGCCACTTCGGATCCGAGCAGTACTTC

v_call: TRBV28
clone_size: .
j_call: TRBJ2-1
d_call: TRBD2
cdr3_aa: CASSLSGAAAGEQFF
cdr3_nt: TGTGCCAGCAGTTTAAGCGGGGCCGCTGCAGGTGAGCAGTTCTTC

v_call: TRBV7-3
clone_size: few
j_call: TRBJ2-2
d_call: .
cdr3_aa: CASSLQDSRDTGELFF
cdr3_nt: TGTGCCAGCAGCCTACAAGACAGCCGTGACACCGGGGAGCTGTTTTTT

v_call: TRBV20-1
clone_size: .
j_call: TRBJ1-1
d_call: TRBD1
cdr3_aa: CSARTGDTEAFF
cdr3_nt: TGCAGTGCTAGGACAGGGGACACTGAAGCTTTCTTT

v_call: TRBV4-1
clone_size: many
j_call: TRBJ1-1
d_call: .
cdr3_aa: CASSQVDTEAFF
cdr3_nt: TGCGCCAGCAGCCAAGTGGATACCGAAGCTTTCTTT

v_call: TRBV5-1
clone_size: few
j_call: TRBJ1-2
d_call: .
cdr3_aa: CASSLALFGPYGYTF
cdr3_nt: TGCGCCAGCAGCTTGGCCCTCTTCGGGCCCTATGGCTACACCTTC

v_call: TRBV3-1
clone_size: few
j_call: TRBJ1-2
d_call: .
cdr3_aa: CASSQDPDSRYGYTF
cdr3_nt: TGTGCCAGCAGCCAAGATCCAGACAGTAGATATGGCTACACCTTC

v_call: TRBV12-5
clone_size: few
j_call: TRBJ2-1
d_call: TRBD2
cdr3_aa: CASAPPASGFYNEQFF
cdr3_nt: TGTGCTAGTGCCCCGCCAGCTAGCGGGTTCTACAATGAGCAGTTCTTC

v_call: TRBV20-1
clone_size: few
j_call: TRBJ2-3
d_call: TRBD2
cdr3_aa: CSAQGLAETSTDTQYF
cdr3_nt: TGCAGTGCTCAGGGACTAGCGGAGACTAGCACAGATACGCAGTATTTT

v_call: TRBV12-3/TRBV12-4
clone_size: many
j_call: TRBJ2-7
d_call: .
cdr3_aa: CASSPSTEQYF
cdr3_nt: TGTGCCAGCAGCCCCTCGACCGAGCAGTACTTC

v_call: TRBV6-2/TRBV6-3
clone_size: few
j_call: TRBJ1-1
d_call: .
cdr3_aa: CASSYRGAEAFF
cdr3_nt: TGTGCCAGCAGTTACCGGGGAGCTGAAGCTTTCTTT

v_call: TRBV9
clone_size: .
j_call: TRBJ2-5
d_call: .
cdr3_aa: CASSPMGETQYF
cdr3_nt: TGTGCCAGCAGCCCGATGGGGGAGACCCAGTACTTC

v_call: TRBV12-3/TRBV12-4
clone_size: few
j_call: TRBJ2-7
d_call: .
cdr3_aa: CASSPSLRYEQYF
cdr3_nt: TGTGCCAGCAGTCCCTCCCTCAGGTACGAGCAGTACTTC

v_call: TRBV27
clone_size: few
j_call: TRBJ1-2
d_call: TRBD1
cdr3_aa: CASSSGTVNYGYTF
cdr3_nt: TGTGCCAGCAGTTCCGGGACAGTAAACTATGGCTACACCTTC

v_call: TRBV7-3
clone_size: .
j_call: TRBJ2-1
d_call: .
cdr3_aa: CASSLHGRLYNEQFF
cdr3_nt: TGTGCCAGCAGCTTACACGGGAGACTCTACAATGAGCAGTTCTTC

v_call: TRBV5-5
clone_size: few
j_call: TRBJ2-4
d_call: TRBD2
cdr3_aa: CASSPGGIQYF
cdr3_nt: TGTGCCAGCAGCCCGGGGGGCATTCAGTACTTC

v_call: TRBV9
clone_size: .
j_call: TRBJ2-3
d_call: TRBD2
cdr3_aa: CASSSISGRSTDTQYF
cdr3_nt: TGTGCCAGCAGCTCGATTAGCGGGCGGAGCACAGATACGCAGTATTTT

v_call: TRBV7-9
clone_size: .
j_call: TRBJ2-1
d_call: TRBD1
cdr3_aa: CASSLYRGPPHNEQFF
cdr3_nt: TGTGCCAGCAGCCTGTACAGGGGCCCTCCCCACAATGAGCAGTTCTTC

v_call: TRBV5-6
clone_size: few
j_call: TRBJ2-2
d_call: .
cdr3_aa: CASSLDQGNTGELFF
cdr3_nt: TGTGCCAGCAGCTTGGACCAGGGAAACACCGGGGAGCTGTTTTTT

v_call: TRBV5-6
clone_size: .
j_call: TRBJ2-7
d_call: .
cdr3_aa: CASSEEVRGYEQYF
cdr3_nt: TGTGCCAGCAGCGAGGAGGTCAGGGGCTACGAGCAGTACTTC

v_call: TRBV7-9
clone_size: few
j_call: TRBJ2-7
d_call: TRBD1
cdr3_aa: CASSLTGTGIHEQYF
cdr3_nt: TGTGCCAGCAGCTTGACCGGGACAGGGATCCACGAGCAGTACTTC

v_call: TRBV6-5
clone_size: .
j_call: TRBJ2-1
d_call: TRBD1
cdr3_aa: CASSYGQGLHNEQFF
cdr3_nt: TGTGCCAGCAGTTACGGACAGGGCCTGCACAATGAGCAGTTCTTC

v_call: TRBV7-3
clone_size: many
j_call: TRBJ2-3
d_call: TRBD1
cdr3_aa: CASSLTGGELSTDTQYF
cdr3_nt: TGTGCCAGCAGCTTAACAGGGGGCGAATTGAGCACAGATACGCAGTATTTT

v_call: TRBV29-1
clone_size: many
j_call: TRBJ2-4
d_call: .
cdr3_aa: CSVEVVGTLGLAKNIQYF
cdr3_nt: TGCAGCGTTGAAGTAGTGGGCACCCTAGGGTTGGCCAAAAACATTCAGTACTTC

v_call: TRBV18
clone_size: few
j_call: TRBJ2-7
d_call: TRBD1
cdr3_aa: CASSLPGTGVHEQYF
cdr3_nt: TGTGCCAGCTCACTCCCCGGGACAGGGGTGCACGAGCAGTACTTC

v_call: TRBV14
clone_size: .
j_call: TRBJ2-2
d_call: .
cdr3_aa: CASSQAPGDPRSGELFF
cdr3_nt: TGTGCCAGCAGCCAAGCGCCGGGAGACCCCCGCTCCGGGGAGCTGTTTTTT

v_call: TRBV27
clone_size: .
j_call: TRBJ1-3
d_call: .
cdr3_aa: CASSLGGAGRNTIYF
cdr3_nt: TGTGCCAGCAGTTTGGGCGGGGCAGGGCGGAACACCATATATTTT

v_call: TRBV5-1
clone_size: .
j_call: TRBJ2-1
d_call: .
cdr3_aa: CASSLAVGGGLINEQFF
cdr3_nt: TGCGCCAGCAGCTTGGCCGTGGGAGGGGGCCTAATCAATGAGCAGTTCTTC

v_call: TRBV12-3/TRBV12-4
clone_size: few
j_call: TRBJ1-1
d_call: .
cdr3_aa: CASSFGTSSTEAFF
cdr3_nt: TGTGCCAGCAGTTTCGGGACGTCGAGCACTGAAGCTTTCTTT

v_call: TRBV7-3
clone_size: .
j_call: TRBJ2-1
d_call: TRBD1
cdr3_aa: CASSTTGGNEQFF
cdr3_nt: TGTGCCAGCAGCACGACAGGGGGCAATGAGCAGTTCTTC

v_call: TRBV24-1
clone_size: .
j_call: TRBJ2-2
d_call: .
cdr3_aa: CATKPRENTGELFF
cdr3_nt: TGTGCCACCAAACCTCGGGAGAACACCGGGGAGCTGTTTTTT

v_call: TRBV4-2
clone_size: .
j_call: TRBJ2-1
d_call: TRBD2
cdr3_aa: CASSQDLSGGNNEQFF
cdr3_nt: TGTGCCAGCAGCCAAGATCTTTCGGGAGGTAACAATGAGCAGTTCTTC

v_call: TRBV12-3/TRBV12-4
clone_size: .
j_call: TRBJ2-1
d_call: .
cdr3_aa: CASSSPAVNEQFF
cdr3_nt: TGTGCCAGCAGTTCTCCAGCGGTGAATGAGCAGTTCTTC

v_call: TRBV4-1
clone_size: .
j_call: TRBJ2-7
d_call: .
cdr3_aa: CASSQGQLGQQYF
cdr3_nt: TGCGCCAGCAGCCAGGGGCAGCTGGGGCAGCAGTACTTC

v_call: TRBV20-1
clone_size: .
j_call: TRBJ2-4
d_call: .
cdr3_aa: CSAYDRDRKNIQYF
cdr3_nt: TGCAGTGCCTACGACCGGGACCGAAAAAACATTCAGTACTTC

v_call: TRBV18
clone_size: few
j_call: TRBJ2-7
d_call: .
cdr3_aa: CASSPQAVGVGYEQYF
cdr3_nt: TGTGCCAGCTCACCACAGGCGGTTGGAGTAGGGTACGAGCAGTACTTC

v_call: TRBV10-3
clone_size: .
j_call: TRBJ2-5
d_call: .
cdr3_aa: CAISDAAGAQETQYF
cdr3_nt: TGTGCCATCAGTGACGCGGCAGGGGCGCAAGAGACCCAGTACTTC

v_call: TRBV7-3
clone_size: few
j_call: TRBJ1-1
d_call: TRBD1
cdr3_aa: CASSSGTGNTEAFF
cdr3_nt: TGTGCCAGCAGCTCCGGGACAGGGAATACTGAAGCTTTCTTT

v_call: TRBV20-1
clone_size: few
j_call: TRBJ2-1
d_call: TRBD2
cdr3_aa: CSATELAGGYHEQFF
cdr3_nt: TGCAGTGCTACAGAACTAGCGGGAGGGTATCATGAGCAGTTCTTC

v_call: TRBV21-1
clone_size: .
j_call: TRBJ2-2
d_call: .
cdr3_aa: CASSPQDRNTGELFF
cdr3_nt: TGTGCCAGCAGCCCCCAGGACAGGAACACCGGGGAGCTGTTTTTT

v_call: TRBV19
clone_size: few
j_call: TRBJ2-1
d_call: TRBD2
cdr3_aa: CASTAFGGGTSVASSEQFF
cdr3_nt: TGTGCCAGTACCGCATTTGGGGGTGGGACTAGCGTAGCGTCTAGTGAGCAGTTCTTC

v_call: TRBV11-1
clone_size: few
j_call: TRBJ1-5
d_call: .
cdr3_aa: CASSSTPGGRGEKGNQPQHF
cdr3_nt: TGTGCCAGCAGCTCCACCCCTGGGGGCAGGGGAGAGAAAGGCAATCAGCCCCAGCATTTT

v_call: TRBV4-3
clone_size: many
j_call: TRBJ2-1
d_call: TRBD2
cdr3_aa: CASSLLSGSGNEQFF
cdr3_nt: TGCGCCAGCAGCCTCCTTAGCGGGAGTGGTAATGAGCAGTTCTTC